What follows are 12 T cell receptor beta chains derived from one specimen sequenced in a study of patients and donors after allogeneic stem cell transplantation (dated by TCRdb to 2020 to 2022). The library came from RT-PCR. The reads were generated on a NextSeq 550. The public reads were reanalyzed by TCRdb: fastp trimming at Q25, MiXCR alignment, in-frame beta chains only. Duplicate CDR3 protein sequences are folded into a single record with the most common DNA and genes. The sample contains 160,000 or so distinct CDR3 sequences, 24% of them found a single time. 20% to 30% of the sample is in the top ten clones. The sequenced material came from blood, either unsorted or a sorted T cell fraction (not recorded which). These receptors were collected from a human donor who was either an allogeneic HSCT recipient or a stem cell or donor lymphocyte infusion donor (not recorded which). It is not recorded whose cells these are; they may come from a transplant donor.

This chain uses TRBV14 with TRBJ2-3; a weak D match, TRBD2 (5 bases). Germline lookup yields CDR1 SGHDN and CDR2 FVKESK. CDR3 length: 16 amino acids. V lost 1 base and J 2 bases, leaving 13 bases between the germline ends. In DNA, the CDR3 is TGTGCCAGCAGCCAAGTAAGCGGAAGATCCACAGATACGCAGTATTTT. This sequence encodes CASSQVSGRSTDTQYF. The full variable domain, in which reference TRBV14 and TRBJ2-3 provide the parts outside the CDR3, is EAGVTQFPSHSVIEKGQTVTLRCDPISGHDNLYWYRRVMGKEIKFLLHFVKESKQDESGMPNNRFLAERTGGTYSTLKVQPAELEDSGVYFCASSQVSGRSTDTQYFGPGTRLTVL.

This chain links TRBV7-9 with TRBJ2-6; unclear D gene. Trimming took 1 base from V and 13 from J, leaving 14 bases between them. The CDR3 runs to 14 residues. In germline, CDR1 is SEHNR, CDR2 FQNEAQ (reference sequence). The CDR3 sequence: CASSLVFIQKVLTF. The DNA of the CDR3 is TGTGCCAGCAGCTTAGTTTTCATCCAGAAGGTCCTGACTTTC.

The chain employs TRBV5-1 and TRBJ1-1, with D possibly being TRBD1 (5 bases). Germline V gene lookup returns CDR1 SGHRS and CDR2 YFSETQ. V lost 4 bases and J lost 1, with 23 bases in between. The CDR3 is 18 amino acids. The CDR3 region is CASSGPGLAETRNTEAFF. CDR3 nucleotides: TGCGCCAGCAGCGGCCCGGGACTTGCCGAAACGAGGAACACTGAAGCTTTCTTT.

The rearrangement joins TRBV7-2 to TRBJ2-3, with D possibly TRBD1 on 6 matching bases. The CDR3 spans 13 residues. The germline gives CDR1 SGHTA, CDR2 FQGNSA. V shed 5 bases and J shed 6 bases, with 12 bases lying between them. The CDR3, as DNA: TGTGCCAGCAGCCAGGGGCGACCGGATACGCAGTATTTT. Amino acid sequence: CASSQGRPDTQYF. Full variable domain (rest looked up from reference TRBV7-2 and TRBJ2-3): GAGVSQSPSNKVTEKGKDVELRCDPISGHTALYWYRQSLGQGLEFLIYFQGNSAPDKSGLPSDRFSAERTGGSVSTLTIQRTQQEDSAVYLCASSQGRPDTQYFGPGTRLTVL.

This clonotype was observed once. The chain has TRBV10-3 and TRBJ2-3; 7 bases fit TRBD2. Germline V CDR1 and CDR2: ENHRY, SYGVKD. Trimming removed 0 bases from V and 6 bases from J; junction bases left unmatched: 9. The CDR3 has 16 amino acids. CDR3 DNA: TGTGCCATCAGTGAGTCGACGGGCGGGAGTGTGGATACGCAGTATTTT. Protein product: CAISESTGGSVDTQYF.

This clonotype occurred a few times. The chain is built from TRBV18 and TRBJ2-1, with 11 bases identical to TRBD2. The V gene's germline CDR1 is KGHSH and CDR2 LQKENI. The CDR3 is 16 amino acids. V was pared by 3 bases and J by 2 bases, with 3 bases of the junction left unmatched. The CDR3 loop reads CASSPPGLAAYNEQFF. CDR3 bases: TGTGCCAGCTCACCCCCGGGACTAGCGGCCTACAATGAGCAGTTCTTC.

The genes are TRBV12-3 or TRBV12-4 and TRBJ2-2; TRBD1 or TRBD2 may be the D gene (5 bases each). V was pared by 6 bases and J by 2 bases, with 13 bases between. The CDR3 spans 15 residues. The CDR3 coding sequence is TGTGCCAGCAGCCGACAGAGACTAAACACCGGGGAGCTGTTTTTT. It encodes CASSRQRLNTGELFF.

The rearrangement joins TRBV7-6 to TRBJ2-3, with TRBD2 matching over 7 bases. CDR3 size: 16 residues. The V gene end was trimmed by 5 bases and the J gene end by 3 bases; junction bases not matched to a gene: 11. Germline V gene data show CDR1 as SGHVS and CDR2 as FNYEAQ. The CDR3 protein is CASSDKGLIATDTQYF. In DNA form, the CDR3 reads TGTGCCAGCAGCGATAAGGGACTAATTGCAACAGATACGCAGTATTTT.

The CDR3 bases are TGTGCCAGCAGCTTAGTTAGGGATGCCGGCTACACCTTC. This translates into CASSLVRDAGYTF. This sequence joins TRBV7-9 and TRBJ1-2, with D unresolved. Germline CDR1 is SEHNR and CDR2 is FQNEAQ (reference sequence). This CDR3 is built from 13 residues. V lost 1 base and J lost 8, with 11 bases in between.

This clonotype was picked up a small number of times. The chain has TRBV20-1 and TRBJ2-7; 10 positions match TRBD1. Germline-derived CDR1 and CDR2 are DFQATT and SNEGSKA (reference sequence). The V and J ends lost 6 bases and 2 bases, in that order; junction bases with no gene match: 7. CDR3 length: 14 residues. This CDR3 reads CSATRDRGPYEQYF. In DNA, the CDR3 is TGCAGTGCAACACGGGACAGGGGACCCTACGAGCAGTACTTC.

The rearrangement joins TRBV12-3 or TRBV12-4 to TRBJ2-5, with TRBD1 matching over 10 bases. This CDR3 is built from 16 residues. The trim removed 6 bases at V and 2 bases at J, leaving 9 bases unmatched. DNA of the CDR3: TGTGCCAGCAGCCGCCGCCGGGACAGGGGTCAAGAGACCCAGTACTTC. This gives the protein CASSRRRDRGQETQYF.

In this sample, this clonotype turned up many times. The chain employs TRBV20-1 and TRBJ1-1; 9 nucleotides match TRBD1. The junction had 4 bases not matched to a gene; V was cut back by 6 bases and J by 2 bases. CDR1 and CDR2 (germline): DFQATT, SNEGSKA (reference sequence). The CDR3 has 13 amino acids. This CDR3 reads CSAVQGANTEAFF. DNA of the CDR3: TGCAGTGCAGTACAGGGGGCTAACACTGAAGCTTTCTTT.